Sequencing of this T cell receptor (beta chain) was carried out in a study of T cell responses to AZD1222 COVID-19 vaccine. Overall study results and limits: Spike-specific TCRs gained breadth and depth after people received two AZD1222 doses. Baseline testing showed seropositivity in only six AZD1222 recipients.

This clone was recorded once. As yet, its antigen is unknown. Germline loops: CDR1 SGHVS, CDR2 FNYEAQ. This CDR3 comprises 13 residues. V lost 0 bases, J lost 3 bases, and 6 bases lay in between. TCRdb's copy holds only in-frame clones and misses some; the assay was immunoSEQ multiplex PCR. The sample shows over 150,000 clones, 86% of them seen only once. The V gene is TRBV7-6, the J gene TRBJ2-7; tentative D call: TRBD2 (5 bases). The source material was peripheral blood, sampled on day 0 of MenACWY control vaccination. The source is an adult in good health. The DNA of the CDR3 is TGTGCCAGCAGCTTAGCGGGAGTCTACGAGCAGTACTTC. It specifies CASSLAGVYEQYF. The variable domain in full, with the rest retrieved from reference TRBV7-6 and TRBJ2-7, is GAGVSQSPRYKVTKRGQDVALRCDPISGHVSLYWYRQALGQGPEFLTYFNYEAQQDKSGLPNDRFSAERPEGSISTLTIQRTEQRDSAMYRCASSLAGVYEQYFGPGTRLTVT.